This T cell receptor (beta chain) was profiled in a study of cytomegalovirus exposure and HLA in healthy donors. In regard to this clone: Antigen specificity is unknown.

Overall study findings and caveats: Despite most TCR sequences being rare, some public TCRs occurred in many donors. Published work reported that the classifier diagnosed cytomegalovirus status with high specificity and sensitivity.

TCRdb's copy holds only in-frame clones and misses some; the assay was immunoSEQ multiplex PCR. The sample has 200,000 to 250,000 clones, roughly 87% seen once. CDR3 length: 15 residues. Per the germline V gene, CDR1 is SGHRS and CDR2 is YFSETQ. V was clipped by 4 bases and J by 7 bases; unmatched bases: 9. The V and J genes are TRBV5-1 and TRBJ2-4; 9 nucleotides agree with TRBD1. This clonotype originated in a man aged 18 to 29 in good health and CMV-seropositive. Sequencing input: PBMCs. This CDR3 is CASSGGTGQLNIQYF. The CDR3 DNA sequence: TGCGCCAGCAGCGGCGGGACAGGGCAATTGAACATTCAGTACTTC.